This T cell receptor (beta chain) was found in a study of control samples from healthy donors and cancer patients. Repertoires were generated with immunoSEQ multiplex PCR, while TCRdb's copy carries only in-frame clones and drops some. Among 350,000 to 450,000 clones listed, 90% were seen once. Sequenced sample: PBMCs. The clonotype comes from a man aged 40-49 years with head and neck cancer.

The CDR3 DNA follows: TGTGCCAGCTCGTTCGGGGATAGCAATCAGCCCCAGCATTTT. As protein: CASSFGDSNQPQHF. The rearrangement uses TRBV7-9 and TRBJ1-5, with D unclear. The CDR3 is 14 amino acids. With 8 bases removed from V and 0 bases from J, the gap between germline ends came to 11 bases. Germline CDR1 SEHNR, CDR2 FQNEAQ (reference sequence).